The text below deals with one TCR beta chain. The use of a sample-barcoded 5' primer and a J-beta primer mix characterized a second PCR of 7 to 11 cycles. Each cDNA molecule was tagged by a template-switch adaptor with 12 random nucleotides. MiXCR, applied by TCRdb to the 5' RACE reads, yields one record per CDR3 protein. The sample consists of roughly 410,000 distinct CDR3 sequences, over 45% of them appearing once. These data come from a study of blood T cells in healthy people across ages. Study information: When template switching was applied, about one barcoded beta molecule was captured per two T cells.

Germline V gene lookup returns CDR1 DFQATT and CDR2 SNEGSKA (reference sequence). The V and J ends lost 3 bases and 4 bases respectively, with 13 bases between them. The CDR3 is 15 amino acids. Drawn from each donor were 8.5 to 10 milliliters of peripheral blood. Sequencing was done on a sample of blood. The clonotype was recovered from a man in his 60s in good health. The chain uses TRBV20-1 and TRBJ2-6, with D possibly called TRBD1 or TRBD2 (6 bases each). CDR3 amino acids: CSARGMGGGANVLTF. The DNA for the CDR3 is TGCAGTGCTAGGGGGATGGGGGGCGGGGCCAACGTCCTGACTTTC.